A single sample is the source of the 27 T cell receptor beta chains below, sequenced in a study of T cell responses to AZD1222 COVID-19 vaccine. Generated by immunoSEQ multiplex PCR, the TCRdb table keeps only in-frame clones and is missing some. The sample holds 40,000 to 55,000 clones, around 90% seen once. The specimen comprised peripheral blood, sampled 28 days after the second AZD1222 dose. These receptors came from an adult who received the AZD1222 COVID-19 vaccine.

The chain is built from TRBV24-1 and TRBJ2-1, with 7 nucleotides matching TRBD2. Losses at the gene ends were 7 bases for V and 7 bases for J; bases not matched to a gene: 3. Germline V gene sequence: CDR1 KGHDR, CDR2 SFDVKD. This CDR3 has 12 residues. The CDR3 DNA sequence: TGTGCCACCAGCCTAGCGGATAATGAGCAGTTCTTC. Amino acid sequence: CATSLADNEQFF.

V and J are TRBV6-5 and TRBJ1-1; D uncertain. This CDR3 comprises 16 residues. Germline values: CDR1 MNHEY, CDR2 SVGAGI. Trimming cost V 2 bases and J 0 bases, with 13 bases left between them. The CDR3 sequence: CASSYALTRMNTEAFF. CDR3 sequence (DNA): TGTGCCAGCAGTTACGCGCTCACAAGAATGAACACTGAAGCTTTCTTT.

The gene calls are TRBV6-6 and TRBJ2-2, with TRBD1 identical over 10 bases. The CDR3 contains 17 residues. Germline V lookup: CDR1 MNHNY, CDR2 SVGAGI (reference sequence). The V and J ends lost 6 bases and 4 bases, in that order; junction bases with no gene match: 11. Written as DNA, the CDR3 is TGTGCCAGCAGACGAACAGCCGGGACAGGGGTCACCGGGGAGCTGTTTTTT. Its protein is CASRRTAGTGVTGELFF.

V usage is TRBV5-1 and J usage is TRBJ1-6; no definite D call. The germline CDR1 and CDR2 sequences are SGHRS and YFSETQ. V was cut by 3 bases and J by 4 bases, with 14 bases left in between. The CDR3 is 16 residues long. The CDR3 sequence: CASSSGGGFYNSPLHF. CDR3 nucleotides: TGCGCCAGCAGCTCCGGAGGAGGGTTTTATAATTCACCCCTCCACTTT. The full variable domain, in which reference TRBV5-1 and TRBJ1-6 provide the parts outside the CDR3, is KAGVTQTPRYLIKTRGQQVTLSCSPISGHRSVSWYQQTPGQGLQFLFEYFSETQRNKGNFPGRFSGRQFSNSRSEMNVSTLELGDSALYLCASSSGGGFYNSPLHFGNGTRLTVT.

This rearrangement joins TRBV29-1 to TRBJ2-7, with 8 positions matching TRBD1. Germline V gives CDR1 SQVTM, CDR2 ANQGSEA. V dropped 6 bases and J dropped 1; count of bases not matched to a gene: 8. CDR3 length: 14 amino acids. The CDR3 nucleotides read TGCAGCGTGCTCTCCGGGACAGGTTCCTACGAGCAGTACTTC. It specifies CSVLSGTGSYEQYF.

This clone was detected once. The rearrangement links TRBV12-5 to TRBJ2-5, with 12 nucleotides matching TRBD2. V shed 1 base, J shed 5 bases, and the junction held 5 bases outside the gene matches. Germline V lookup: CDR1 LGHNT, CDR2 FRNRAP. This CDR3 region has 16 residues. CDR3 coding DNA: TGTGCTAGTGGTTTGGGACTAGCGGGAGTCGGGGAGACCCAGTACTTC. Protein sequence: CASGLGLAGVGETQYF.

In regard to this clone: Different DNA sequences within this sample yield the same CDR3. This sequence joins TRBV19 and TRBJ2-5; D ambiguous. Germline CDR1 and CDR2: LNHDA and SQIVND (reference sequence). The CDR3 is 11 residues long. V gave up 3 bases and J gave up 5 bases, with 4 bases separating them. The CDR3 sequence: CASSIRETQYF. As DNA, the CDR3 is TGTGCCAGTAGTATTAGGGAGACCCAGTACTTC.

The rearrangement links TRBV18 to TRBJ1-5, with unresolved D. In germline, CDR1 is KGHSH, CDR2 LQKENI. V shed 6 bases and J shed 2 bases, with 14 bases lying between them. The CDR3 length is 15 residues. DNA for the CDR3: TGTGCCAGCTCGCCCGGGCCTCGTGGCAATCAGCCCCAGCATTTT. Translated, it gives CASSPGPRGNQPQHF.

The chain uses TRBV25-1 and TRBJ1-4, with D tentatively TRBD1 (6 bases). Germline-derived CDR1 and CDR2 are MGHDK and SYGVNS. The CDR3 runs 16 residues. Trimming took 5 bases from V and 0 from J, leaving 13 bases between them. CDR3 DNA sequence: TGTGCCAGCAGTCCCCAAGGACAGACAACTAATGAAAAACTGTTTTTT. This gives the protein CASSPQGQTTNEKLFF. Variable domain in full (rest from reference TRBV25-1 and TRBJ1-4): EADIYQTPRYLVIGTGKKITLECSQTMGHDKMYWYQQDPGMELHLIHYSYGVNSTEKGDLSSESTVSRIRTEHFPLTLESARPSHTSQYLCASSPQGQTTNEKLFFGSGTQLSVL.

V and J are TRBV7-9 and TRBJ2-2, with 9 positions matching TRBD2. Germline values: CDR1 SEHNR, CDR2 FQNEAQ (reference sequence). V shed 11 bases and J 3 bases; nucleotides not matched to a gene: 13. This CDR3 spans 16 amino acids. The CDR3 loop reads CAPSPNSGRYTGELFF. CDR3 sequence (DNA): TGTGCCCCTAGCCCCAACAGCGGGAGGTACACCGGGGAGCTGTTTTTT. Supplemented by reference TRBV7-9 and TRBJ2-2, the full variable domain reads DTGVSQNPRHKITKRGQNVTFRCDPISEHNRLYWYRQTLGQGPEFLTYFQNEAQLEKSRLLSDRFSAERPKGSFSTLEIQRTEQGDSAMYLCAPSPNSGRYTGELFFGEGSRLTVL.

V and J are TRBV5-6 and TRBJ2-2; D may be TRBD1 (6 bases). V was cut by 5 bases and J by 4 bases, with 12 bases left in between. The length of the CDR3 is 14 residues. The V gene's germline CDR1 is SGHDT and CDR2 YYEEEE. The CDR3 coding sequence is TGTGCCAGCAGACTGAGGGGGTTCACCGGGGAGCTGTTTTTT. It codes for CASRLRGFTGELFF.

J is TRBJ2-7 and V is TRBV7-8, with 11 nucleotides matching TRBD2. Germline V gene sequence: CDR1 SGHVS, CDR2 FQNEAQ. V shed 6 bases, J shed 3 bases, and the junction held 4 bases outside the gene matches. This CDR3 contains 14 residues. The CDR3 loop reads CASRRTSGSYEQYF. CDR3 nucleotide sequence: TGTGCCAGCAGGCGCACTAGCGGGAGCTACGAGCAGTACTTC.

CDR3 nucleotide sequence: TGTGCCAGCAGTGCGTACTCGAAGAGCTCCTACAATGAGCAGTTCTTC. Its protein is CASSAYSKSSYNEQFF. This sequence joins TRBV25-1 and TRBJ2-1; D is unclear. With 4 bases removed from V and 0 bases from J, the gap between germline ends came to 13 bases. The CDR3 spans 16 residues. Germline values: CDR1 MGHDK, CDR2 SYGVNS.

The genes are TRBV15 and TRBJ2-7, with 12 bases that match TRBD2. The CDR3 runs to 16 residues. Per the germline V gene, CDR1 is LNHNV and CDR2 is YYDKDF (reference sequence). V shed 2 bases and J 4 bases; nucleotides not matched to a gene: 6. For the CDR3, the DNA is TGTGCCACCAGCAGATTTTCGACTAGCGGGAGTTACGAGCAGTACTTC. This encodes CATSRFSTSGSYEQYF.

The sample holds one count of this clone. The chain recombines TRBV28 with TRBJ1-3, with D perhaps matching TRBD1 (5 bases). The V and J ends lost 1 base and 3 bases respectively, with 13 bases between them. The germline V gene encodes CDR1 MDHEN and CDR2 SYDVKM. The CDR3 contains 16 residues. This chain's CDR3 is CASSLSGAGHGNTIYF. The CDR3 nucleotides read TGTGCCAGCAGTTTATCCGGGGCAGGCCATGGAAACACCATATATTTT.

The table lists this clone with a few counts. The CDR3 bases are TGTGCCAGCAAGGACTGGAAAAACACTGAAGCTTTCTTT. Its translation is CASKDWKNTEAFF. This chain joins TRBV7-9 and TRBJ1-1; D is unresolved. This CDR3 has 13 residues. Germline CDR1 and CDR2: SEHNR and FQNEAQ (reference sequence). Trimming took off 7 bases at V and 2 bases at J, with 11 bases between the two ends.

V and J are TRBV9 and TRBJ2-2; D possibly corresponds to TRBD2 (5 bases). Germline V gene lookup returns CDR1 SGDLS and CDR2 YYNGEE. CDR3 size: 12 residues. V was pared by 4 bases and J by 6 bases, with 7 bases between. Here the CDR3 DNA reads TGTGCCAGCAGCCGGGGTCCCGGGGAGCTGTTTTTT. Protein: CASSRGPGELFF.

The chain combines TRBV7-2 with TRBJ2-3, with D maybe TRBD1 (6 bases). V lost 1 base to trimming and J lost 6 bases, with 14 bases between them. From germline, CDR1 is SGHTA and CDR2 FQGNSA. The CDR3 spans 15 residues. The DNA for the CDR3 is TGTGCCAGCAGCTTAGTACCTGGGGGCAGGGATACGCAGTATTTT. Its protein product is CASSLVPGGRDTQYF. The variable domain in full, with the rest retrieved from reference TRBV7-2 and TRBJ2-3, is GAGVSQSPSNKVTEKGKDVELRCDPISGHTALYWYRQSLGQGLEFLIYFQGNSAPDKSGLPSDRFSAERTGGSVSTLTIQRTQQEDSAVYLCASSLVPGGRDTQYFGPGTRLTVL.

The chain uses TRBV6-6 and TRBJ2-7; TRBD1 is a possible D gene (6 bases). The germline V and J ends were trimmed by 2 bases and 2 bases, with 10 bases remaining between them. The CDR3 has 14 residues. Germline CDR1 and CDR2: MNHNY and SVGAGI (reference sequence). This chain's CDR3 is CASSYTGTPYEQYF. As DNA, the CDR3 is TGTGCCAGCAGTTACACCGGGACACCCTACGAGCAGTACTTC.

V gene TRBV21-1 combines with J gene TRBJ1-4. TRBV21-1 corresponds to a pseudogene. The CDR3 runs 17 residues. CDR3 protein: CASRKIVATRCIEKLFF. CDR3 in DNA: TGTGCCAGCAGAAAGATTGTAGCTACAAGGTGCATAGAAAAACTGTTTTTT.

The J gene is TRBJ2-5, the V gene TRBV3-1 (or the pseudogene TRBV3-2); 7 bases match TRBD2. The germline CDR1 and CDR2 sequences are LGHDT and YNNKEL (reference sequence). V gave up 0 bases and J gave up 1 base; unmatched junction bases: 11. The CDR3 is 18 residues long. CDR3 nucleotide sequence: TGTGCCAGCAGCCAAGAAAGTTTAAGACTAGCAGGCCAAGAGACCCAGTACTTC. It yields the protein CASSQESLRLAGQETQYF.

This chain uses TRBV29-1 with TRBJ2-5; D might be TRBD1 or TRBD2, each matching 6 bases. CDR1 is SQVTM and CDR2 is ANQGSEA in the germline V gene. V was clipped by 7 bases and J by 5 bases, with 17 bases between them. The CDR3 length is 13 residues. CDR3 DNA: TGCAGCGCTTACCAGGGGAGCGGGGAGACCCAGTACTTC. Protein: CSAYQGSGETQYF.

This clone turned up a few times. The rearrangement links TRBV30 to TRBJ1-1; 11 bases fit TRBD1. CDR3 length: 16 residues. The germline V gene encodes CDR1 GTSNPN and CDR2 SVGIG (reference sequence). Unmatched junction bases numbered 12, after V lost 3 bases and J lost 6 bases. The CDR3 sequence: CAWRPRMGQGDAEAFF. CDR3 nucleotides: TGTGCCTGGAGGCCAAGGATGGGACAGGGGGATGCTGAAGCTTTCTTT.

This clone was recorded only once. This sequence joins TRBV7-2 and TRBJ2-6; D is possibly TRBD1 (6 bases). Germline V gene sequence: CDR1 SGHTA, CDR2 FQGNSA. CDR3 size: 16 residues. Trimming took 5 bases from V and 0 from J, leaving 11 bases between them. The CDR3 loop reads CASSLDRSSGANVLTF. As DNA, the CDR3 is TGTGCCAGCAGCCTAGACAGGAGCTCTGGGGCCAACGTCCTGACTTTC.

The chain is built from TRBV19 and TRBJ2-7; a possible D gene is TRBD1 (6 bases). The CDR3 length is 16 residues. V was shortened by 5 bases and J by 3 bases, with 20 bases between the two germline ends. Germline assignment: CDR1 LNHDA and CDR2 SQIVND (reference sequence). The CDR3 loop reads CASSPGEGGRFYEQYF. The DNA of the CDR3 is TGTGCCAGTAGTCCCGGTGAAGGGGGAAGATTCTACGAGCAGTACTTC.

The CDR3 DNA is TGTGCCAGCAGTGATTGGGACATCTACGAGCAGTACTTC. Amino acid sequence: CASSDWDIYEQYF. The chain employs TRBV25-1 and TRBJ2-7; weak D call: TRBD1 (6 bases). V dropped 3 bases and J dropped 3 bases, with 9 bases sitting between them. The germline V gene encodes CDR1 MGHDK and CDR2 SYGVNS. This CDR3 spans 13 amino acids.

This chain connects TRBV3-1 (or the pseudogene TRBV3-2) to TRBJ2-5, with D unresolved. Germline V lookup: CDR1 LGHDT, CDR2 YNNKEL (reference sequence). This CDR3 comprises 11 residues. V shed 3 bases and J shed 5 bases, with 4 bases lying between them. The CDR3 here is CASSHRETQYF. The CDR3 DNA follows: TGTGCCAGCAGCCACCGGGAGACCCAGTACTTC.